This TCR beta chain stems from a study of regulatory T cells in long-lasting Graves disease. Regarding time point: newly diagnosed GD, antithyroid drugs for less than 3 months. The authors made the TCR library using RNA they extracted from PBMCs. This clonotype was seen only a few times. Through Arm-PCR of CDR3 regions and iRepertoire HTBI primers, TCR beta libraries were built. In TCRdb, the multiplex PCR reads were re-called with MiXCR into one record per CDR3 protein. The sample includes roughly 500,000 distinct CDR3 sequences, approximately 12% of them seen just once. Germline V lookup: CDR1 SGHRS, CDR2 YFSETQ. The V and J ends lost 0 bases and 2 bases, in that order; junction bases with no gene match: 5. The CDR3 is made up of 15 amino acids. This sample also appeared in a second study, on T cells in Graves' hyperthyroidism and ophthalmopathy.

The starting material was peripheral blood mononuclear cells (PBMCs), obtained at new diagnosis, from a patient treated with antithyroid drugs. The receptor comes from a man aged 30-40 years with Graves disease. The chain couples TRBV5-1 to TRBJ2-7; TRBD1 aligns across 7 bases. CDR3 nucleotide sequence: TGCGCCAGCAGCTTGGTGGCGACAGGGACCTACGAGCAGTACTTC. This translates into CASSLVATGTYEQYF.